Below, 11 T cell receptor beta chains from the same sample are listed, as sequenced in a study of T cell repertoires and HLA-DP antigens. These receptors have no known antigen. Repertoires were generated with immunoSEQ multiplex PCR, while TCRdb's copy carries only in-frame clones and drops some. This sample has about 89,000 clones, with about 89% found just once. Source material: CD4+ T cells from PBMCs. The receptor set was obtained from a man aged 45-60 years in good health and CMV-seronegative.

A remark on this clone: This same CDR3 is encoded by further DNA sequences in the sample. V and J are TRBV6-6 and TRBJ2-7; TRBD2 aligns across 11 bases. V shed 4 bases and J 1 base; nucleotides not matched to a gene: 3. The CDR3 totals 15 residues. Germline CDR1 reads MNHNY; CDR2 reads SVGAGI (reference sequence). This chain's CDR3 is CASSSGTSGSYEQYF. The DNA for the CDR3 is TGTGCCAGCAGTTCCGGGACTAGCGGTTCCTACGAGCAGTACTTC.

This rearrangement joins TRBV15 to TRBJ2-1; D gene unclear. Trimming removed 0 bases at V and 6 bases at J, with 9 bases between. The germline V gene encodes CDR1 LNHNV and CDR2 YYDKDF (reference sequence). The CDR3 has 14 residues. The chain's CDR3 is CATSRERLGNEQFF. The CDR3, as DNA: TGTGCCACCAGCAGAGAAAGACTGGGCAATGAGCAGTTCTTC.

The chain couples TRBV30 to TRBJ1-5, with D maybe TRBD1 (6 bases). The CDR3 is 13 amino acids. Germline CDR1 reads GTSNPN; CDR2 reads SVGIG (reference sequence). The ends were cut back, 8 bases at V and 4 bases at J, with 15 bases in the middle. In nucleotides, the CDR3 is TGTGCCGGGACTCAGGGGCGAAATCAGCCCCAGCATTTT. Its protein is CAGTQGRNQPQHF.

V gene TRBV5-4 combines with J gene TRBJ1-1; D uncertain. Germline V gives CDR1 SGHNT, CDR2 YYREEE (reference sequence). The CDR3 runs to 13 residues. Trimming cost V 4 bases and J 3 bases, with 10 bases left between them. The CDR3 is CASSRGLDTEAFF. CDR3 DNA: TGTGCCAGCAGCCGGGGTTTGGACACTGAAGCTTTCTTT. Supplemented by reference TRBV5-4 and TRBJ1-1, the full variable domain reads ETGVTQSPTHLIKTRGQQVTLRCSSQSGHNTVSWYQQALGQGPQFIFQYYREEENGRGNFPPRFSGLQFPNYSSELNVNALELDDSALYLCASSRGLDTEAFFGQGTRLTVV.

The CDR3 spells CASSLSRGSGELFF. CDR3 nucleotides: TGTGCCAGCAGCTTATCGAGGGGCTCCGGGGAGCTGTTTTTT. V is TRBV11-3 and J is TRBJ2-2, with D tentatively TRBD1 or TRBD2 (5 bases each). The V end lost 2 bases, the J end lost 6 bases, and 10 bases lay between the germline ends. There are 14 residues in the CDR3. The germline V gene encodes CDR1 SGHNT and CDR2 YENEEA.

This rearrangement joins TRBV28 to TRBJ1-1, with D hard to call. Germline CDR1 and CDR2: MDHEN and SYDVKM. The CDR3 runs to 12 residues. Trimming shortened V by 6 bases and J by 4 bases, and 9 bases separated the two germline ends. CDR3 nucleotide sequence: TGTGCCAGCAGCACCGGGCCCACTGAAGCTTTCTTT. Protein product: CASSTGPTEAFF.

The rearrangement uses TRBV6-6 and TRBJ1-5; 9 bases are a match to TRBD1. Looked up from germline, CDR1 is MNHNY and CDR2 is SVGAGI (reference sequence). V shed 2 bases and J 4 bases; nucleotides not matched to a gene: 6. The CDR3 contains 16 residues. The CDR3 sequence is CASSYSRGTGNQPQHF. The CDR3 nucleotides are TGTGCCAGCAGTTACAGCAGGGGGACAGGGAATCAGCCCCAGCATTTT.

The V and J genes are TRBV6-5 and TRBJ1-4; D unclear. V gave up 0 bases and J gave up 0 bases, with 8 bases separating them. This CDR3 has 16 residues. In germline, CDR1 is MNHEY, CDR2 SVGAGI. CDR3 sequence: CASSYSMTATNEKLFF. CDR3 sequence (DNA): TGTGCCAGCAGTTACTCGATGACGGCAACTAATGAAAAACTGTTTTTT.

The rearrangement joins TRBV28 to TRBJ2-5, with a weak D call TRBD2 (6 bases). Per the germline V gene, CDR1 is MDHEN and CDR2 is SYDVKM. CDR3 size: 15 residues. Trimming left V 6 bases short and J 2 bases short, with 16 bases between. The DNA of the CDR3 is TGTGCCAGCAGCGCCCCACGGGGGACGCAAGAGACCCAGTACTTC. It is translated as CASSAPRGTQETQYF.

This sequence joins TRBV30 and TRBJ2-3; 7 bases are a match to TRBD2. Trimming cost V 2 bases and J 6 bases; bases outside gene matches: 5. From germline, CDR1 is GTSNPN and CDR2 SVGIG (reference sequence). CDR3 length: 13 amino acids. In nucleotides, the CDR3 is TGTGCCTGGAGTCGGCGGGAGCGGGATACGCAGTATTTT. Its protein product is CAWSRRERDTQYF.

This clone was seen only a few times. This chain joins TRBV9 and TRBJ1-5; D not resolved. CDR3 length: 13 residues. V gave up 0 bases and J gave up 3 bases, with 4 bases separating them. Germline V lookup: CDR1 SGDLS, CDR2 YYNGEE. The CDR3 region has the DNA TGTGCCAGCAGCGTAGCTGCCAATCAGCCCCAGCATTTT. Amino acid sequence: CASSVAANQPQHF.